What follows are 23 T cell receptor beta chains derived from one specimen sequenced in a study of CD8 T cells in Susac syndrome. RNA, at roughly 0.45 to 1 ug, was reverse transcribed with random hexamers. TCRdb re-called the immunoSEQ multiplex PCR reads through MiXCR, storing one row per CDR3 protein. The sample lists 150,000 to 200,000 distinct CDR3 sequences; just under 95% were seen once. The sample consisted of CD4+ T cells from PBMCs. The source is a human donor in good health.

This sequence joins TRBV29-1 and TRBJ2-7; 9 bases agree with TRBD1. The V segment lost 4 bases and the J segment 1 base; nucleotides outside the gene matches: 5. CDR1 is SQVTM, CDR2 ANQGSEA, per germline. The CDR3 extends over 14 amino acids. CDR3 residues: CSVVDRGSSYEQYF. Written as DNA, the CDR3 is TGCAGCGTTGTCGACAGGGGGTCTTCCTACGAGCAGTACTTC.

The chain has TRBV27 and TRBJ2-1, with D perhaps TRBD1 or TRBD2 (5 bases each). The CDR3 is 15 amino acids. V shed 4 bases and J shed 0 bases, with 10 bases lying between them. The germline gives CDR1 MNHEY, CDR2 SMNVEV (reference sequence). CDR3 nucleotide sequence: TGTGCCAGCAGTTGGGCAGGGAGCTCCTACAATGAGCAGTTCTTC. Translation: CASSWAGSSYNEQFF.

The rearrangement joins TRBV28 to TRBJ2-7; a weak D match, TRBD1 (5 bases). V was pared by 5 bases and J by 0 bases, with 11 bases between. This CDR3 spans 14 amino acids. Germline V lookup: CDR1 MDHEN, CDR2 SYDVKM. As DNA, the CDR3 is TGTGCCAGCAGTCCGGACACCTACTCCTACGAGCAGTACTTC. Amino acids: CASSPDTYSYEQYF. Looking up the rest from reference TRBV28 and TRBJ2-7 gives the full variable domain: DVKVTQSSRYLVKRTGEKVFLECVQDMDHENMFWYRQDPGLGLRLIYFSYDVKMKEKGDIPEGYSVSREKKERFSLILESASTNQTSMYLCASSPDTYSYEQYFGPGTRLTVT.

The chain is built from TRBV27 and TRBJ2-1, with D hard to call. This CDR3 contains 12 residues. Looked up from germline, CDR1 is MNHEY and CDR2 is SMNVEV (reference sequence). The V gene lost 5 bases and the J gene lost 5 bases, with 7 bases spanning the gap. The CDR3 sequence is CASSPDNNEQFF. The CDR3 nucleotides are TGTGCCAGCAGTCCAGACAACAATGAGCAGTTCTTC.

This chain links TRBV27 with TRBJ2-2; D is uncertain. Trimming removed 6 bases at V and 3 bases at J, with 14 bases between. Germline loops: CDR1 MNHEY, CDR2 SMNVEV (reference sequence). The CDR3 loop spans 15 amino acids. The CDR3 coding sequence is TGTGCCAGCAGCTCCGGTACCTACTACACCGGGGAGCTGTTTTTT. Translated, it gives CASSSGTYYTGELFF.

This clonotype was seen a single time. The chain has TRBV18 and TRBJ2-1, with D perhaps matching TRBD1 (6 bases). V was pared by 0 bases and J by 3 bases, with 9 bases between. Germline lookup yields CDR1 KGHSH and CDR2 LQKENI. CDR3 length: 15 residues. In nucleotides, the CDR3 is TGTGCCAGCTCACCACCGGGGGCGGTCTACAATGAGCAGTTCTTC. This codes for CASSPPGAVYNEQFF.

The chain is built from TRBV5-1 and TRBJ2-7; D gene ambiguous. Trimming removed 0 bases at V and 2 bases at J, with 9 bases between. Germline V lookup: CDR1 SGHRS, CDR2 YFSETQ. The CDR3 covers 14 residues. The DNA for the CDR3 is TGCGCCAGCAGCTTGGATGGGTCCACCTACGAGCAGTACTTC. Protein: CASSLDGSTYEQYF.

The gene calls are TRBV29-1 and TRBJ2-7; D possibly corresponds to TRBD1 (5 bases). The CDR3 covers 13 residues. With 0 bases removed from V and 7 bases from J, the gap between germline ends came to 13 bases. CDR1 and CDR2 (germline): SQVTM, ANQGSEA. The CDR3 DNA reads TGCAGCGTTGAAGATTCCAGGGAAATGGAGCAGTACTTC. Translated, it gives CSVEDSREMEQYF.

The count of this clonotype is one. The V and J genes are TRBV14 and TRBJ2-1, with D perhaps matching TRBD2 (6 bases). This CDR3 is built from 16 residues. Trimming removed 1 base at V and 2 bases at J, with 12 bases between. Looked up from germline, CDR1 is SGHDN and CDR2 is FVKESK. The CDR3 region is CASSQGRLETYNEQFF. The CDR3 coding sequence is TGTGCCAGCAGCCAAGGTAGACTAGAAACCTACAATGAGCAGTTCTTC.

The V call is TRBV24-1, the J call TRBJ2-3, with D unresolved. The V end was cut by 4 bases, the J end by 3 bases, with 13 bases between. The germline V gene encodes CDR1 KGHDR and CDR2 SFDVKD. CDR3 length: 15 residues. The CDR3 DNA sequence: TGTGCCACCAGTGACAACGTGGACCTTACAGATACGCAGTATTTT. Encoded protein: CATSDNVDLTDTQYF.

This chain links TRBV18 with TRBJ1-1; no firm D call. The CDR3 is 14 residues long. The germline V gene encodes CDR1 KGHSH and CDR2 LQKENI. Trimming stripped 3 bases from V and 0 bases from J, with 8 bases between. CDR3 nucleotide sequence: TGTGCCAGCTCACCGGGCAGTTTGAACACTGAAGCTTTCTTT. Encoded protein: CASSPGSLNTEAFF. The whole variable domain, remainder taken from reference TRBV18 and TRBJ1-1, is NAGVMQNPRHLVRRRGQEARLRCSPMKGHSHVYWYRQLPEEGLKFMVYLQKENIIDESGMPKERFSAEFPKEGPSILRIQQVVRGDSAAYFCASSPGSLNTEAFFGQGTRLTVV.

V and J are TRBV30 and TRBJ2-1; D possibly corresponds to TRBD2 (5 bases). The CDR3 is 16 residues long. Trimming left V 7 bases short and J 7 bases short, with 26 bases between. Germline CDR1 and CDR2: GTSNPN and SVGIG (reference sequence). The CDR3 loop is CALHLSAYTLGNEQFF. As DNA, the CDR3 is TGTGCCTTACATCTTAGCGCGTACACACTGGGGAATGAGCAGTTCTTC. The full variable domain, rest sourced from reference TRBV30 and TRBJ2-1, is SQTIHQWPATLVQPVGSPLSLECTVEGTSNPNLYWYRQAAGRGLQLLFYSVGIGQISSEVPQNLSASRPQDRQFILSSKKLLLSDSGFYLCALHLSAYTLGNEQFFGPGTRLTVL.

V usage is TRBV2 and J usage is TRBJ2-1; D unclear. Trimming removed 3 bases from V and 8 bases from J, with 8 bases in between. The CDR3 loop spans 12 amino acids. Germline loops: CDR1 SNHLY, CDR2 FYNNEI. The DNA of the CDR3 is TGTGCCAGCAGTGAGTTAGCCCATGAGCAGTTCTTC. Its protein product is CASSELAHEQFF.

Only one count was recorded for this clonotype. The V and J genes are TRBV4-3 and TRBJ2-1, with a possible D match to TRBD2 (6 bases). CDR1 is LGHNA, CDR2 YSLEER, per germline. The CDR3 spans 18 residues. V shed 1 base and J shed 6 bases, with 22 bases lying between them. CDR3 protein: CASSQGDPQAGELNEQFF. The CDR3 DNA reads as TGCGCCAGCAGCCAAGGAGATCCTCAAGCGGGTGAACTCAATGAGCAGTTCTTC.

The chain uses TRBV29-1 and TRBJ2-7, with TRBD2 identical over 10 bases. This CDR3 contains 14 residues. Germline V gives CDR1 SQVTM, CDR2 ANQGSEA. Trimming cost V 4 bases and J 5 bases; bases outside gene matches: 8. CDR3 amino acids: CSVVLAGKFDEQYF. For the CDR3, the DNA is TGCAGCGTTGTACTAGCGGGAAAGTTCGACGAGCAGTACTTC.

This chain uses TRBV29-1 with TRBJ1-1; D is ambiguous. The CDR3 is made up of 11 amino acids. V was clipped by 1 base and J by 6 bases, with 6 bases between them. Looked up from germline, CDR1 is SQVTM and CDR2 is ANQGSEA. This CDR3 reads CSVEGWAEAFF. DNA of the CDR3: TGCAGCGTTGAAGGGTGGGCTGAAGCTTTCTTT.

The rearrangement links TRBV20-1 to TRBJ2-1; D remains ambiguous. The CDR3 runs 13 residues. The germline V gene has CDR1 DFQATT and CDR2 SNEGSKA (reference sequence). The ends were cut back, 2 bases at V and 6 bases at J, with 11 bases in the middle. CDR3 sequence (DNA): TGCAGTGCTAGATTGACGCCTATCAATGAGCAGTTCTTC. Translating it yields CSARLTPINEQFF.

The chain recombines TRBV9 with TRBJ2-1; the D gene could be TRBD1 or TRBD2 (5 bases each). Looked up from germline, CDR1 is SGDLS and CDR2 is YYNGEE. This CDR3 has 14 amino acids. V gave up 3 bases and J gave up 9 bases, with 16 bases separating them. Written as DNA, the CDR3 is TGTGCCAGCAGCGCCATTCGTGGGGGAGTTGAGCAGTTCTTC. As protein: CASSAIRGGVEQFF.

This chain's CDR3 is CASAPGQGASYNEQFF. In DNA, the CDR3 is TGTGCCAGCGCCCCGGGACAGGGGGCATCCTACAATGAGCAGTTCTTC. V and J are TRBV18 and TRBJ2-1; TRBD1 aligns across 12 bases. CDR1 is KGHSH, CDR2 LQKENI, per germline. The CDR3 sequence is 16 residues long. The ends lost 8 bases at V and 1 base at J; junction bases unmatched: 6.

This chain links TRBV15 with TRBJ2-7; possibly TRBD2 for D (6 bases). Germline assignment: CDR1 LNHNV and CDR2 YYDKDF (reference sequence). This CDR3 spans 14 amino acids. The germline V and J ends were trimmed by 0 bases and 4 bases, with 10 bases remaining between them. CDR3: CATSRDLARYEQYF. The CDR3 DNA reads TGTGCCACCAGCAGAGATCTAGCGAGGTACGAGCAGTACTTC. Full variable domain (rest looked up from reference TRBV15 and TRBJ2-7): DAMVIQNPRYQVTQFGKPVTLSCSQTLNHNVMYWYQQKSSQAPKLLFHYYDKDFNNEADTPDNFQSRRPNTSFCFLDIRSPGLGDTAMYLCATSRDLARYEQYFGPGTRLTVT.

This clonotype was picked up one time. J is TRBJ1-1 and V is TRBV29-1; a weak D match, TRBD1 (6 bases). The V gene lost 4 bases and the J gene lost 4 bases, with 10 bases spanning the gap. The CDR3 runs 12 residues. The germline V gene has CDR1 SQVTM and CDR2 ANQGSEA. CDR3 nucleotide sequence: TGCAGCGTTGCCGGGGGGCCCACTGAAGCTTTCTTT. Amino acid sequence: CSVAGGPTEAFF.

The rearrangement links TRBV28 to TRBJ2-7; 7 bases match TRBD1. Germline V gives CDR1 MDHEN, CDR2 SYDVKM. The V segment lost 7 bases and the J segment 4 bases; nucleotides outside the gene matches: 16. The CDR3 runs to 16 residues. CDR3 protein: CASKSGTEGHVYEQYF. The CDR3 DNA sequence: TGTGCCAGCAAATCTGGGACAGAGGGTCATGTTTACGAGCAGTACTTC.

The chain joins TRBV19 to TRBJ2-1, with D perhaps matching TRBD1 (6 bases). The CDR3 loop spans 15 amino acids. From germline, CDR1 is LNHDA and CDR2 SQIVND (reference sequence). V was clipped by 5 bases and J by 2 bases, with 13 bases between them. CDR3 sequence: CASSGGTLAYNEQFF. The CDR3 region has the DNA TGTGCCAGTAGTGGTGGGACACTTGCCTACAATGAGCAGTTCTTC.